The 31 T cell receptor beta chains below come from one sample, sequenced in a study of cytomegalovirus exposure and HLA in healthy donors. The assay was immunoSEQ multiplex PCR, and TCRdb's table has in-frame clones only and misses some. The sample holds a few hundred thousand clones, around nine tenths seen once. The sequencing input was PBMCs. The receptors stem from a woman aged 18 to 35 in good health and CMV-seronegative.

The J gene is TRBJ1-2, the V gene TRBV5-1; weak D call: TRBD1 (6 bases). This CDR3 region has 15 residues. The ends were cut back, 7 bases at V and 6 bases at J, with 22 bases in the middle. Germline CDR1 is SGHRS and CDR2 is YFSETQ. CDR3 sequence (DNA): TGCGCCAGCGACAGCGGGGGGGCTAGTAAGGATGGCTACACCTTC. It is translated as CASDSGGASKDGYTF. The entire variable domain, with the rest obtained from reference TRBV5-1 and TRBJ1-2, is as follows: KAGVTQTPRYLIKTRGQQVTLSCSPISGHRSVSWYQQTPGQGLQFLFEYFSETQRNKGNFPGRFSGRQFSNSRSEMNVSTLELGDSALYLCASDSGGASKDGYTFGSGTRLTVV.

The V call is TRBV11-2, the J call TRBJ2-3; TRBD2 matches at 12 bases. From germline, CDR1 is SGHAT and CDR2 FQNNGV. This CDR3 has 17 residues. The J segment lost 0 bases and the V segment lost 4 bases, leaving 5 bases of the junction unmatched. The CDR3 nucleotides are TGTGCCAGCAGCTCTCTAGCGGGAGGGGATAGCACAGATACGCAGTATTTT. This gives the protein CASSSLAGGDSTDTQYF. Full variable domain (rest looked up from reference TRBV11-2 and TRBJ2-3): EAGVAQSPRYKIIEKRQSVAFWCNPISGHATLYWYQQILGQGPKLLIQFQNNGVVDDSQLPKDRFSAERLKGVDSTLKIQPAKLEDSAVYLCASSSLAGGDSTDTQYFGPGTRLTVL.

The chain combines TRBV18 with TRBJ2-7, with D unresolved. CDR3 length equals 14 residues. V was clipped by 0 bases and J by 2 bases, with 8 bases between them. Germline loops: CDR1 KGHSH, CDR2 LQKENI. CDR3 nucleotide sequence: TGTGCCAGCTCACCACCGGGCGACCCCTACGAGCAGTACTTC. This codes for CASSPPGDPYEQYF.

The CDR3 region has the DNA TGCAGCGCCGGAGAGGTTAGCGGGAGGGCAAATGAGCAGTTCTTC. Amino acid sequence: CSAGEVSGRANEQFF. V is TRBV29-1 and J is TRBJ2-1; TRBD2 matches at 11 bases. V shed 7 bases, J shed 7 bases, and the junction held 12 bases outside the gene matches. CDR1 and CDR2 (germline): SQVTM, ANQGSEA. This CDR3 is 15 amino acids long.

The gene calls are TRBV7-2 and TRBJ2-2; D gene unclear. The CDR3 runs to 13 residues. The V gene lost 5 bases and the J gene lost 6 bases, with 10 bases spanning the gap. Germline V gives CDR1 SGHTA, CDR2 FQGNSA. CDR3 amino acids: CASSLRWSGELFF. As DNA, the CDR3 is TGTGCCAGCAGCCTACGGTGGTCCGGGGAGCTGTTTTTT. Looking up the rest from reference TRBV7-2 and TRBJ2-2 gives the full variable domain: GAGVSQSPSNKVTEKGKDVELRCDPISGHTALYWYRQSLGQGLEFLIYFQGNSAPDKSGLPSDRFSAERTGGSVSTLTIQRTQQEDSAVYLCASSLRWSGELFFGEGSRLTVL.

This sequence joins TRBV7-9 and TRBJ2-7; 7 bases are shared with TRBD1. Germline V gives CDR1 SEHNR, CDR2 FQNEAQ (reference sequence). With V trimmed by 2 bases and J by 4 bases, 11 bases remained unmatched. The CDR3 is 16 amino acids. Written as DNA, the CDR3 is TGTGCCAGCAGCTTAACAGGGGTCACGCTGCCATACGAGCAGTACTTC. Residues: CASSLTGVTLPYEQYF.

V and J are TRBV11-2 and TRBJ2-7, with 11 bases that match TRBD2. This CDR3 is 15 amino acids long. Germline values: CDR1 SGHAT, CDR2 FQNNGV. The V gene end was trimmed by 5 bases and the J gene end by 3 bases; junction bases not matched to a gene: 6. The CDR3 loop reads CASSVGTSGRYEQYF. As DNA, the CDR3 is TGTGCCAGCAGCGTGGGGACTAGCGGACGCTACGAGCAGTACTTC.

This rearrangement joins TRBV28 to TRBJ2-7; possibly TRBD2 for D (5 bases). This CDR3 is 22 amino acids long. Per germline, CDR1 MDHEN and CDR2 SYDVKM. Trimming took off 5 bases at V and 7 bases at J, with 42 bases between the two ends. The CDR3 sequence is CASSPLAWVGVEASPAVWEQYF. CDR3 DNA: TGTGCCAGCAGTCCCCTGGCGTGGGTTGGAGTTGAGGCTAGCCCGGCAGTCTGGGAGCAGTACTTC.

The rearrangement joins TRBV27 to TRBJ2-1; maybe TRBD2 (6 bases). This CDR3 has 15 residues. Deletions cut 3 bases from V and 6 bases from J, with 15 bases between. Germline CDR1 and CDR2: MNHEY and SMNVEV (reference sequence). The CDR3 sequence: CASSLGGKYSNEQFF. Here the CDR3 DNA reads TGTGCCAGCAGTTTGGGCGGGAAGTACTCCAATGAGCAGTTCTTC.

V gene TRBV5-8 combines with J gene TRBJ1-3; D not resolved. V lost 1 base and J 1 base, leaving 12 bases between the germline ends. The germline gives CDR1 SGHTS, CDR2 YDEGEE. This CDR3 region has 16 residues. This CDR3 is CASSLSEGASGNTIYF. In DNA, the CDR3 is TGTGCCAGCAGCTTGAGTGAGGGCGCGTCTGGAAACACCATATATTTT.

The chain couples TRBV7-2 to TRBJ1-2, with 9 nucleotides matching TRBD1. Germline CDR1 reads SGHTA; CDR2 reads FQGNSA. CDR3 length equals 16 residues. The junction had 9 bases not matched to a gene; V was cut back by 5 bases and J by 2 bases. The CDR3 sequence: CASSREDRGVNYGYTF. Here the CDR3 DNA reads TGTGCCAGCAGCCGAGAGGACAGGGGTGTAAACTATGGCTACACCTTC. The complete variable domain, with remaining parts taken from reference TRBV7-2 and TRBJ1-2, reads GAGVSQSPSNKVTEKGKDVELRCDPISGHTALYWYRQSLGQGLEFLIYFQGNSAPDKSGLPSDRFSAERTGGSVSTLTIQRTQQEDSAVYLCASSREDRGVNYGYTFGSGTRLTVV.

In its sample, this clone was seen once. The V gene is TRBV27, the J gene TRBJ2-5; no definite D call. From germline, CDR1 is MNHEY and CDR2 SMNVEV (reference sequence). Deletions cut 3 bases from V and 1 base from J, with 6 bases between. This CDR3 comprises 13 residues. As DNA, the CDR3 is TGTGCCAGCAGTTTCAGATCCCAAGAGACCCAGTACTTC. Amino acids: CASSFRSQETQYF.

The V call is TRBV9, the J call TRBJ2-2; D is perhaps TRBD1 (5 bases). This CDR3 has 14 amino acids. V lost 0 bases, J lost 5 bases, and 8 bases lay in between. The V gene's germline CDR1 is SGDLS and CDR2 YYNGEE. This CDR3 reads CASSVDQGTGELFF. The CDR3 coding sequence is TGTGCCAGCAGCGTAGATCAGGGTACCGGGGAGCTGTTTTTT.

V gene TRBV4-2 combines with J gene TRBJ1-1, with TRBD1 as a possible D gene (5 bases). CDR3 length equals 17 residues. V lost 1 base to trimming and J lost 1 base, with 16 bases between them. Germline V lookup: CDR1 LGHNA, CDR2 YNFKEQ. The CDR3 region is CASSQGQGRMENTEAFF. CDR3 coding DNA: TGTGCCAGCAGCCAAGGTCAGGGAAGAATGGAGAACACTGAAGCTTTCTTT.

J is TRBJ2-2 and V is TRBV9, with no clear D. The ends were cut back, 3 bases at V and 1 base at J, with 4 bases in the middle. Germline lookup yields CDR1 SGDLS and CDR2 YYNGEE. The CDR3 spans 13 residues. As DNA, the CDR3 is TGTGCCAGCAGCGGACAGAACACCGGGGAGCTGTTTTTT. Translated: CASSGQNTGELFF.

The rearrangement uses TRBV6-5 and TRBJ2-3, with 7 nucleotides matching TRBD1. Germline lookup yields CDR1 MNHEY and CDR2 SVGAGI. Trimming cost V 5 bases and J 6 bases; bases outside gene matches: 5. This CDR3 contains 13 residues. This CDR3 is CASSQTGADTQYF. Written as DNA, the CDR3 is TGTGCCAGCAGTCAAACAGGGGCGGATACGCAGTATTTT.

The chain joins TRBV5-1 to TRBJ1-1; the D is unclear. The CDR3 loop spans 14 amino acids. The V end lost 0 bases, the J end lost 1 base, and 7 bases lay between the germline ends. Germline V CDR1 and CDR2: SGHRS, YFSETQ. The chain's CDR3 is CASSLADRNTEAFF. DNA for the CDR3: TGCGCCAGCAGCTTGGCAGATCGGAACACTGAAGCTTTCTTT.

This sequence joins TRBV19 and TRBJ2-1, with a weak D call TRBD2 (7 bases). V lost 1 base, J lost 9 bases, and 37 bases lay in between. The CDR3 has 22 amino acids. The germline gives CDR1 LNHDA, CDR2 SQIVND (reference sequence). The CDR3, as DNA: TGTGCCAGTAGTATAGGGAGGCGGGGGCTTAGACTTCCGGGGGTACTCAATGGTGAGCAGTTCTTC. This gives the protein CASSIGRRGLRLPGVLNGEQFF.

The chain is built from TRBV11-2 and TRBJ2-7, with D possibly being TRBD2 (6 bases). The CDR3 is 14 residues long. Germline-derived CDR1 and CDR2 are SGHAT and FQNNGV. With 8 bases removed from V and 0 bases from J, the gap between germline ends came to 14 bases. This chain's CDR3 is CASPPEGSSYEQYF. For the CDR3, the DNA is TGTGCCAGCCCCCCGGAGGGCTCCTCCTACGAGCAGTACTTC.

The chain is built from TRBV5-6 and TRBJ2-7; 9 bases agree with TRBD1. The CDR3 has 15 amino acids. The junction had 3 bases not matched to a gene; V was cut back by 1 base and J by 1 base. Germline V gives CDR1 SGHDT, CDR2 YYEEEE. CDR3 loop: CASSLPGTGSYEQYF. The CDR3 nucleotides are TGTGCCAGCAGCTTGCCCGGGACAGGGTCCTACGAGCAGTACTTC.

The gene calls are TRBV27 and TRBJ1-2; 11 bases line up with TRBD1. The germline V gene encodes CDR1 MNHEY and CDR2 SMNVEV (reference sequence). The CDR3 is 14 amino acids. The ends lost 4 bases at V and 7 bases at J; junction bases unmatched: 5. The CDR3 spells CASSSRTGGVGYTF. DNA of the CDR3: TGTGCCAGCAGTTCTCGGACAGGGGGCGTTGGCTACACCTTC.

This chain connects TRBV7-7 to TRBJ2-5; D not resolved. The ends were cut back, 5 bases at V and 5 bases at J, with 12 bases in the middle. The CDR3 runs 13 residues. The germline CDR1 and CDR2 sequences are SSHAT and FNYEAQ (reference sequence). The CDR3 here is CASSATPRETQYF. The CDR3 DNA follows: TGTGCCAGCAGCGCAACACCCAGGGAGACCCAGTACTTC.

CDR3 nucleotides: TGTGCCAGTGGAGGAGTTTCCCAGTACTTC. Amino acids: CASGGVSQYF. The V gene is TRBV19, the J gene TRBJ2-5; D may be TRBD2 (5 bases). Per the germline V gene, CDR1 is LNHDA and CDR2 is SQIVND (reference sequence). The CDR3 sequence is 10 residues long. V gave up 8 bases and J gave up 9 bases, with 10 bases separating them.

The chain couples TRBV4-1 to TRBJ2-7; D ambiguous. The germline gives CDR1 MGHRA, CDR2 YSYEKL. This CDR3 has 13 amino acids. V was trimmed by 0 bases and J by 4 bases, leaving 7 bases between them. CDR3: CASSQERVYEQYF. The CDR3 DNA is TGCGCCAGCAGCCAAGAGAGAGTTTACGAGCAGTACTTC.

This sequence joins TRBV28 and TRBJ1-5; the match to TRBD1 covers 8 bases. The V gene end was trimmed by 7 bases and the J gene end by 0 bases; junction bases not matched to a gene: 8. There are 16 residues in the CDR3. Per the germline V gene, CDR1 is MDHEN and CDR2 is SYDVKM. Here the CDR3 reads CASNPGTGFSNQPQHF. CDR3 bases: TGTGCCAGCAACCCGGGGACAGGCTTTAGCAATCAGCCCCAGCATTTT.

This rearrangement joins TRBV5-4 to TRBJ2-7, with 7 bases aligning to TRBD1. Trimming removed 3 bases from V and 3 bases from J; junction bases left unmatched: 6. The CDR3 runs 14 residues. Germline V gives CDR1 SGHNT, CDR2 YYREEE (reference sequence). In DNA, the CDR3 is TGTGCCAGCAGCTCTGGGACAGAGTTCTACGAGCAGTACTTC. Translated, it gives CASSSGTEFYEQYF. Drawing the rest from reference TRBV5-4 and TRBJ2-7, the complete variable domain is ETGVTQSPTHLIKTRGQQVTLRCSSQSGHNTVSWYQQALGQGPQFIFQYYREEENGRGNFPPRFSGLQFPNYSSELNVNALELDDSALYLCASSSGTEFYEQYFGPGTRLTVT.

The CDR3 loop reads CASSPIAGTSGIYEQYF. The CDR3 coding sequence is TGTGCCAGCAGCCCTATAGCCGGGACTAGCGGGATCTACGAGCAGTACTTC. The J gene is TRBJ2-7, the V gene TRBV5-6; 13 nucleotides match TRBD2. This CDR3 is built from 17 residues. Germline CDR1 reads SGHDT; CDR2 reads YYEEEE. V dropped 4 bases and J dropped 3; count of bases not matched to a gene: 10.

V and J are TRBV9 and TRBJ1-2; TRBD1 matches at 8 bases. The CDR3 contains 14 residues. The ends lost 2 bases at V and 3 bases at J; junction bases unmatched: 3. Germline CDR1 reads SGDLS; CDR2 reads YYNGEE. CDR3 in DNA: TGTGCCAGCAGCGTGGACAGGGAGTACTATGGCTACACCTTC. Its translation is CASSVDREYYGYTF.

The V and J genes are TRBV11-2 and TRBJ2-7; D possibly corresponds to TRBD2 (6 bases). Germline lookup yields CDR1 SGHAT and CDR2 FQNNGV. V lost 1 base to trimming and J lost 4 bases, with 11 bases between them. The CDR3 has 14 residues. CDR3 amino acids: CASSLGSGPYEQYF. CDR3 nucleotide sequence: TGTGCCAGCAGCTTAGGTAGCGGACCTTACGAGCAGTACTTC.

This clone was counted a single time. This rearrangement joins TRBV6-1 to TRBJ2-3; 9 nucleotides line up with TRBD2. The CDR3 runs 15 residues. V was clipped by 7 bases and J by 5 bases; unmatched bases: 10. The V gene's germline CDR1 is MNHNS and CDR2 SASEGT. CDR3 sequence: CASNSEAGGGDTQYF. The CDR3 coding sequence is TGTGCCAGCAACAGTGAGGCGGGAGGGGGAGATACGCAGTATTTT.

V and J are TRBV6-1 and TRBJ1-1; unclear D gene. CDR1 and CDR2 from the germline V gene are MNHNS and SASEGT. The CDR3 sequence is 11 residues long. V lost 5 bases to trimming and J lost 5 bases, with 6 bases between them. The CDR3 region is CASSINTEAFF. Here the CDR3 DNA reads TGTGCCAGCAGTATTAATACTGAAGCTTTCTTT.